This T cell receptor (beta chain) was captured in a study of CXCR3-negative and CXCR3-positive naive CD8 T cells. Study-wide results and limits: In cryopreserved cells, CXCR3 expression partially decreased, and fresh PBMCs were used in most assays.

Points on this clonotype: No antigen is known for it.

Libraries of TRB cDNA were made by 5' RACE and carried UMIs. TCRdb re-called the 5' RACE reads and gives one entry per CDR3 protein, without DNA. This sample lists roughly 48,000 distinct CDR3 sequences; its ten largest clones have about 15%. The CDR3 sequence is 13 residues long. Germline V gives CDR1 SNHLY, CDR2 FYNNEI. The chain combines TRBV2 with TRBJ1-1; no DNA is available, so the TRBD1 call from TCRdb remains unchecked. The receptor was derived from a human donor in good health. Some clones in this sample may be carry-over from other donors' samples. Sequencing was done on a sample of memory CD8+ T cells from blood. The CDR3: CATPVTGATEAFF.